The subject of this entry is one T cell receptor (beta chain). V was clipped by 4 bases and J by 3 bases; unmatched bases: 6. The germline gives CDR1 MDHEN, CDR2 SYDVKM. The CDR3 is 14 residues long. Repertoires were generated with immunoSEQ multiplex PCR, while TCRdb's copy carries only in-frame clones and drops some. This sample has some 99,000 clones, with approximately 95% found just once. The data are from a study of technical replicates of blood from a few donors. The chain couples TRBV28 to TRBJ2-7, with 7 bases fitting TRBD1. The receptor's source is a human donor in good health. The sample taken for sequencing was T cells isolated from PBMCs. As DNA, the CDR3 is TGTGCCAGCAGTTCAAGGGGGCGAGACTACGAGCAGTACTTC. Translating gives CASSSRGRDYEQYF. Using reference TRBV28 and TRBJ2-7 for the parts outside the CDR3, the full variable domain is DVKVTQSSRYLVKRTGEKVFLECVQDMDHENMFWYRQDPGLGLRLIYFSYDVKMKEKGDIPEGYSVSREKKERFSLILESASTNQTSMYLCASSSRGRDYEQYFGPGTRLTVT.